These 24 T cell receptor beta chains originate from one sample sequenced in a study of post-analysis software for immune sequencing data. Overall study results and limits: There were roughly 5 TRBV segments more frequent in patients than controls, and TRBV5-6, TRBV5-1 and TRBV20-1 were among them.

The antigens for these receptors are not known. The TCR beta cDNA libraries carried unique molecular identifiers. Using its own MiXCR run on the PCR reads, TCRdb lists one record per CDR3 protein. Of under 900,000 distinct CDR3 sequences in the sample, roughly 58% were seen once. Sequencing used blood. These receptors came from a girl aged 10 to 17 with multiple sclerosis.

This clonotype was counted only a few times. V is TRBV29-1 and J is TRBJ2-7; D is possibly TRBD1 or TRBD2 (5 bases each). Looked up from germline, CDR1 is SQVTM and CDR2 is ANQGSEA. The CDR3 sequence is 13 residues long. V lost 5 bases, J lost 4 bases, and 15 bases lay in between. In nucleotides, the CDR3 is TGCAGCGTTAATTTTGGGACGCCTTACGAGCAGTACTTC. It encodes CSVNFGTPYEQYF.

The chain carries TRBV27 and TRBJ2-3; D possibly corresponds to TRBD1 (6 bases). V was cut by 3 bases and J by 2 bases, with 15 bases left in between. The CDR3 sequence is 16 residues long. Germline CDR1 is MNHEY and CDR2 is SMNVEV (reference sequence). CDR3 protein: CASSFIGGQLTDTQYF. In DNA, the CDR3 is TGTGCCAGCAGTTTTATAGGCGGACAGCTCACAGATACGCAGTATTTT.

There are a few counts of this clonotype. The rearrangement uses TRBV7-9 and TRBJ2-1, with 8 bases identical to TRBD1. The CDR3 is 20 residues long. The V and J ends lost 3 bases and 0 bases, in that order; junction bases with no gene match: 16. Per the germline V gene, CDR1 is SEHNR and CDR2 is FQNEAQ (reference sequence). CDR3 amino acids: CASSLEQGVGVLSSYNEQFF. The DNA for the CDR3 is TGTGCCAGCAGCTTGGAACAGGGGGTTGGGGTCCTCAGCTCCTACAATGAGCAGTTCTTC.

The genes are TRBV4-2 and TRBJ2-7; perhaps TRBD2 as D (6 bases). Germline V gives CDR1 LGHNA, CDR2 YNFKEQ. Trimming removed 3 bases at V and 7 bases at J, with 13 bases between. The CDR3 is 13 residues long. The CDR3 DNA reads TGTGCCAGCAGCCAGTTCGGGGGAGAGGAGCAGTACTTC. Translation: CASSQFGGEEQYF.

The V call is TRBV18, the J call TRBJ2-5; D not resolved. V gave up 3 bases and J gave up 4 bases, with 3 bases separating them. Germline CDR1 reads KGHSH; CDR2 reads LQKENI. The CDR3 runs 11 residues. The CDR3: CASSPVETQYF. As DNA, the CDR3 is TGTGCCAGCTCACCCGTAGAGACCCAGTACTTC.

DNA for the CDR3: TGCGCCAGCAGTGAGGGGGCAGCAAACACTGAAGCTTTCTTT. Its protein product is CASSEGAANTEAFF. V usage is TRBV10-2 and J usage is TRBJ1-1; TRBD1 might be the D (5 bases). The germline CDR1 and CDR2 sequences are WSHSY and SAAADI. V lost 2 bases, J lost 2 bases, and 9 bases lay in between. The CDR3 loop spans 14 amino acids.

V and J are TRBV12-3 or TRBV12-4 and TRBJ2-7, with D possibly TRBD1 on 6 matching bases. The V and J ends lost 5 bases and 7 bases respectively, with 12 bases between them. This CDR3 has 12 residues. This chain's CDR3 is CASSPWGLEQYF. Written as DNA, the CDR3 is TGTGCCAGCAGTCCGTGGGGGCTTGAGCAGTACTTC.

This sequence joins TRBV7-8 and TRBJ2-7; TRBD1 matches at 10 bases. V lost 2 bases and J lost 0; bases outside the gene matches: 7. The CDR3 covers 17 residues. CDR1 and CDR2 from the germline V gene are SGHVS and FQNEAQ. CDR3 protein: CASSLSFGDRGSYEQYF. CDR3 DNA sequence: TGTGCCAGCAGCTTATCTTTTGGGGACAGGGGCTCCTACGAGCAGTACTTC.

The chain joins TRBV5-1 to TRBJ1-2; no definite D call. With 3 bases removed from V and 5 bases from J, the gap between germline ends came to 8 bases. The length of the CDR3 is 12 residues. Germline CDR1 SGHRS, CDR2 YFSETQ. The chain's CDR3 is CASSSDEYGYTF. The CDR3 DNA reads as TGCGCCAGCAGCTCGGATGAATATGGCTACACCTTC.

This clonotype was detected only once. CDR3 nucleotides: TGCAGTGCTAGAGGTGCTTTGGGACGGGGAAGGGCCAGCGATCAGCCCCAGCATTTT. This gives the protein CSARGALGRGRASDQPQHF. The chain is built from TRBV20-1 and TRBJ1-5; a possible D gene is TRBD1 (5 bases). The CDR3 is 19 amino acids. Germline V gene lookup returns CDR1 DFQATT and CDR2 SNEGSKA (reference sequence). Trimming took 1 base from V and 5 from J, leaving 27 bases between them.

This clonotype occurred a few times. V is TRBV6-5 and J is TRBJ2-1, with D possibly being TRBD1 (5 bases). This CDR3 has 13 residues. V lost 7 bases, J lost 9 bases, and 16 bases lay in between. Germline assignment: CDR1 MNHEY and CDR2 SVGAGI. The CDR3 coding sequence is TGTGCCAGCACTTTATACCGCGACAGTGAGCAGTTCTTC. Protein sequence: CASTLYRDSEQFF.

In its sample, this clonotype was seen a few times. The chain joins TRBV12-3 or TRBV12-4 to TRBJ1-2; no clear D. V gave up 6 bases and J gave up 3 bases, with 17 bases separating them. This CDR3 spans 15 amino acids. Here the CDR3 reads CASSGNTARDYGYTF. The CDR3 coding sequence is TGTGCCAGCAGCGGTAACACTGCGCGTGACTATGGCTACACCTTC.

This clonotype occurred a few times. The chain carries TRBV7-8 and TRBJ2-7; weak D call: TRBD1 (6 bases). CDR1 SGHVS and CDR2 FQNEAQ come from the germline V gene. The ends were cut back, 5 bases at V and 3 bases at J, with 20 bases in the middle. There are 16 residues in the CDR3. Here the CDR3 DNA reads TGTGCCAGCAGCCTAAAGCGGACGGGACATAGCTACGAGCAGTACTTC. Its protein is CASSLKRTGHSYEQYF.

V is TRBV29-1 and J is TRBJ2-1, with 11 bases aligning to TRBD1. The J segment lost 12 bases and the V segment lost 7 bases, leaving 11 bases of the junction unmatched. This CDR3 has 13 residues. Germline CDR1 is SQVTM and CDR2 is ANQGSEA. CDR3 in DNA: TGCAGCGCCTATAGGACAGGGGGCGAGGGGCAGTTCTTC. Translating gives CSAYRTGGEGQFF.

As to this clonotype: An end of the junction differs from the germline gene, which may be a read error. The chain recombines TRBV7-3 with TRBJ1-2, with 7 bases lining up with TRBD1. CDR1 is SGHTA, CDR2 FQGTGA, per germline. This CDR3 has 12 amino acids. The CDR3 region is CTSSLRGRGYTF. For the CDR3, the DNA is TGTACCAGCAGCTTAAGGGGGCGAGGCTACACCTTC. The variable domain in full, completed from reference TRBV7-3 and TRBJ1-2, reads GAGVSQTPSNKVTEKGKYVELRCDPISGHTALYWYRQSLGQGPEFLIYFQGTGAADDSGLPNDRFFAVRPEGSVSTLKIQRTERGDSAVYLCTSSLRGRGYTFGSGTRLTVV.

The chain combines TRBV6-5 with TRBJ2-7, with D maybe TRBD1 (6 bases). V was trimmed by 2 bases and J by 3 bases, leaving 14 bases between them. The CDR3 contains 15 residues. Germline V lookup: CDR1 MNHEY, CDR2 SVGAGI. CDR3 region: CASSYQGQRIYEQYF. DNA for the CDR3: TGTGCCAGCAGTTACCAGGGGCAGAGGATCTACGAGCAGTACTTC.

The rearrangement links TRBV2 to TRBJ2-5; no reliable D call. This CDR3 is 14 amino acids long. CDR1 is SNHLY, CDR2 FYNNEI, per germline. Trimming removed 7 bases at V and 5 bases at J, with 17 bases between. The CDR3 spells CASTTDRFRETQYF. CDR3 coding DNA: TGTGCCAGCACAACAGACCGCTTCCGGGAGACCCAGTACTTC.

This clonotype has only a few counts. In DNA, the CDR3 is TGCAGTGCTAGAGATTATCAGGCGGGAGGGTACGAGCAGTACTTC. Translated, it gives CSARDYQAGGYEQYF. The rearrangement uses TRBV20-1 and TRBJ2-7, with 9 bases aligning to TRBD2. The CDR3 runs 15 residues. The V segment lost 0 bases and the J segment 4 bases; nucleotides outside the gene matches: 7. CDR1 and CDR2 from the germline V gene are DFQATT and SNEGSKA (reference sequence).

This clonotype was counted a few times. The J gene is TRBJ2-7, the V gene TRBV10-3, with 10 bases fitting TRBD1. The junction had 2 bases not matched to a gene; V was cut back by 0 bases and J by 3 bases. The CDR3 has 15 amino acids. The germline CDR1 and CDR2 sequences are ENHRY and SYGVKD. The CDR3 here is CAISESRDRGYEQYF. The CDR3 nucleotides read TGTGCCATCAGTGAGTCTAGGGACAGGGGCTACGAGCAGTACTTC.

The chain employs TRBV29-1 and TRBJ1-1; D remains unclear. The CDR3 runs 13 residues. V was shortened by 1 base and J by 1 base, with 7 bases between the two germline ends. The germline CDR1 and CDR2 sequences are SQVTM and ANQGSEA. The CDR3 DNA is TGCAGCGTTGAAGTCCTCCCGAACACTGAAGCTTTCTTT. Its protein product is CSVEVLPNTEAFF.

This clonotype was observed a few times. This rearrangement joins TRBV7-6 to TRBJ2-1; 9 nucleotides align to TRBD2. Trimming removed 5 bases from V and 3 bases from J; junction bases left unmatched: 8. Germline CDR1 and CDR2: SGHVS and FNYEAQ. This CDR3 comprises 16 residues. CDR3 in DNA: TGTGCCAGCAGCCAGATGGGACTAGCTGGCTACAATGAGCAGTTCTTC. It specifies CASSQMGLAGYNEQFF.

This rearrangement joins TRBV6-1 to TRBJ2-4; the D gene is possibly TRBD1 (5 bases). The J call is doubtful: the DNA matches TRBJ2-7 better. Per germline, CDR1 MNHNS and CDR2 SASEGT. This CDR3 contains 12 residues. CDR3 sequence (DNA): TGTGCCGGATCCCAGGGAACCTACGAGCAGTACTTC. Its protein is CAGSQGTYEQYF.

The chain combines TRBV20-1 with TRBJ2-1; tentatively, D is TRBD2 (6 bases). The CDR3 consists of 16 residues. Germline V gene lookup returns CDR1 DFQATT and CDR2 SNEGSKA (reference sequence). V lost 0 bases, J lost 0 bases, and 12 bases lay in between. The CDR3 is CSARDGAGSSYNEQFF. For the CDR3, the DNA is TGCAGTGCTAGAGATGGGGCCGGGAGCTCCTACAATGAGCAGTTCTTC.

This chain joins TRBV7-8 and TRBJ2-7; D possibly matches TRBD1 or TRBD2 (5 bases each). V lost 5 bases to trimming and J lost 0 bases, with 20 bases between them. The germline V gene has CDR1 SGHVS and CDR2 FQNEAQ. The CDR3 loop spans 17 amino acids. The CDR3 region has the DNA TGTGCCAGCAGCGATACGACACGGGGCCATGCCTCCTACGAGCAGTACTTC. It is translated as CASSDTTRGHASYEQYF.